These T cell receptor beta chains were read from a single sample in a study of T cell changes during pregnancy in multiple sclerosis. Clones were sequenced by immunoSEQ multiplex PCR, and TCRdb holds only the in-frame ones, with some missing. The sample carries about 46,000 clones, 93% recorded once. This sample comprised CD8+ T cells from peripheral blood mononuclear cells, obtained after pregnancy. All receptors derive from a female donor with multiple sclerosis, enrolled in a pregnancy study. The CDR3 runs from the conserved cysteine through the conserved F or W. The D gene is left open where the match is weak. Clone size appears in some rows only: once, few, many, or a class for an expanded clone.

NA	NA	TRBV4-1	TRBJ1-1	CASSQLRGGYTEAFF	TGCGCCAGCAGCCAACTTAGGGGTGGGTACACTGAAGCTTTCTTT
once	NA	TRBV25-1	TRBJ1-1	CASSLGGFTEAFF	TGTGCCAGCTCCCTGGGGGGTTTCACTGAAGCTTTCTTT
once	NA	TRBV6-1	TRBJ2-3	CASGKGVSDYQPQYF	TGTGCCAGCGGCAAAGGGGTATCGGATTACCAGCCCCAGTATTTT
NA	NA	TRBV25-1	TRBJ2-3	CASSLQQYTDTQYF	TGTGCCAGCAGTTTACAACAGTACACAGATACGCAGTATTTT
NA	NA	TRBV7-9	TRBJ1-2	CASSLPGSGYTF	TGTGCCAGCAGCTTACCCGGGTCTGGCTACACCTTC
NA	TRBD1	TRBV27	TRBJ2-1	CASSLNQGATFGDRYDEQFF	TGTGCCAGCAGTTTAAACCAGGGGGCCACCTTTGGGGATCGGTATGATGAGCAGTTCTTC
NA	TRBD1	TRBV7-3	TRBJ1-1	CASSSQGAANTEAFF	TGTGCCAGCAGCTCTCAGGGGGCTGCGAACACTGAAGCTTTCTTT
NA	TRBD1	TRBV29-1	TRBJ1-1	CSVEDKGGVNTEAFF	TGCAGCGTTGAAGATAAAGGGGGCGTGAACACTGAAGCTTTCTTT
NA	NA	TRBV28	TRBJ2-2	CALRRGNTGELFF	TGTGCCTTACGAAGGGGTAACACCGGGGAGCTGTTTTTT
NA	NA	TRBV6-1	TRBJ2-1	CASRLSVESYNEQFF	TGTGCCAGCAGACTATCGGTGGAATCCTACAATGAGCAGTTCTTC
NA	TRBD2	TRBV5-1	TRBJ2-1	CASSLELAGGLYNEQFF	TGCGCCAGCAGCTTGGAGCTAGCGGGGGGCCTCTACAATGAGCAGTTCTTC
NA	TRBD1	TRBV15	TRBJ1-2	CATSRRQGVEISGYTF	TGTGCCACCAGCAGGCGACAGGGGGTTGAGATCAGTGGCTACACCTTC
NA	TRBD1	TRBV7-3	TRBJ1-1	CASSLTLGTGGYAFF	TGTGCCAGCAGCTTAACGTTGGGGACAGGGGGGTATGCTTTCTTT
NA	NA	TRBV5-1	TRBJ2-2	CASSPLETNTGELFF	TGCGCCAGCAGCCCGCTTGAGACGAACACCGGGGAGCTGTTTTTT
NA	NA	TRBV7-9	TRBJ2-2	CAPGEVTANTGELFF	TGTGCCCCCGGGGAGGTGACAGCAAACACCGGGGAGCTGTTTTTT
NA	TRBD2	TRBV30	TRBJ2-5	CAWISWTSGDRKGAQYF	TGTGCCTGGATCTCTTGGACTAGCGGGGATCGTAAGGGGGCCCAGTACTTC
NA	NA	TRBV9	TRBJ2-3	CASSVWRARKDTQYF	TGTGCCAGCAGCGTCTGGAGGGCCCGGAAAGATACGCAGTATTTT
NA	NA	TRBV6-1	TRBJ1-1	CASSSGGVRTEAFF	TGTGCCAGCAGTTCCGGGGGAGTTCGGACTGAAGCTTTCTTT
NA	NA	TRBV11-2	TRBJ2-3	CASSLGRIRREDTQYF	TGTGCCAGCAGCTTAGGAAGGATACGGCGGGAAGATACGCAGTATTTT
NA	NA	TRBV2	TRBJ2-7	CASSGVTNSYEQYF	TGTGCCAGCAGTGGGGTCACTAACTCCTACGAGCAGTACTTC
once	NA	TRBV6-5	TRBJ2-5	CASRLAEYQETQYF	TGTGCCAGCAGGTTAGCGGAGTATCAAGAGACCCAGTACTTC
NA	NA	TRBV9	TRBJ2-7	CASSATDFPYEQYF	TGTGCCAGCAGCGCGACAGATTTCCCCTACGAGCAGTACTTC
NA	NA	TRBV27	TRBJ2-1	CASSLRETGRHEQFF	TGTGCCAGCAGTTTAAGGGAGACAGGGAGGCATGAGCAGTTCTTC
once	NA	TRBV4-3	TRBJ2-7	CASSQGYAGYEQYF	TGCGCCAGCAGCCAAGGATACGCGGGCTACGAGCAGTACTTC
NA	NA	TRBV13	TRBJ2-5	CASRGGETQYF	TGTGCCAGCAGAGGGGGAGAGACCCAGTACTTC
NA	NA	TRBV19	TRBJ1-2	CASSIILRARNGYTF	TGTGCCAGTAGTATTATTTTGAGGGCTAGAAATGGCTACACCTTC
NA	TRBD2	TRBV4-1	TRBJ2-1	CASSPGGLAGSRNEQFF	TGCGCCAGCAGCCCTGGTGGACTAGCGGGAAGTCGGAATGAGCAGTTCTTC
NA	TRBD1	TRBV4-2	TRBJ2-7	CASSQETTGDVSDEQYF	TGTGCCAGCAGCCAAGAAACGACAGGGGACGTTAGCGACGAGCAGTACTTC
NA	TRBD1	TRBV10-2	TRBJ1-2	CASSGGQGAHGYTF	TGCGCCAGCAGTGGTGGGCAGGGGGCGCACGGCTACACCTTC
NA	NA	TRBV5-5	TRBJ2-1	CASSLLKGATVGQFF	TGTGCCAGCAGCTTGTTAAAGGGAGCAACCGTGGGGCAGTTCTTC
NA	NA	TRBV6-5	TRBJ1-5	CASSYGGNQPQHF	TGTGCCAGCAGTTACGGAGGTAATCAGCCCCAGCATTTT
NA	TRBD1	TRBV5-1	TRBJ2-7	CASSLDPITDRGPYEQYF	TGCGCCAGCAGCTTGGATCCCATCACCGACAGGGGTCCCTACGAGCAGTACTTC
NA	NA	TRBV7-9	TRBJ2-7	CASSMDVAVYEQYF	TGTGCCAGCAGCATGGACGTAGCGGTATACGAGCAGTACTTC